This T cell receptor beta chain is drawn from a study of long-term antiretroviral therapy in people with HIV. Post-ART PBMC samples numbered at least two per donor, and pre-ART ones at least one. Germline V gene data show CDR1 as SGDLS and CDR2 as YYNGEE. V shed 0 bases and J 4 bases; nucleotides not matched to a gene: 2. The CDR3 is made up of 14 amino acids. They ran version v3.0 of the immunoSEQ assay at survey level. The sequencing target was about 35,000-55,000 T-cell genomes per sample. Profiling relied on immunoSEQ multiplex PCR, and the TCRdb table lists in-frame clones only, not all of them. The profile shows fewer than 25,000 clones, around 80% of them singletons.

The J gene is TRBJ1-2, the V gene TRBV9, with 8 bases that match TRBD1. The receptor's source is a woman aged 25 to 39 with HIV. Sequences were derived from unsorted PBMCs, sampled 2.9 years after starting antiretroviral therapy. CDR3 region: CASSVGTGLYGYTF. The CDR3 coding sequence is TGTGCCAGCAGCGTAGGGACAGGGCTCTATGGCTACACCTTC.